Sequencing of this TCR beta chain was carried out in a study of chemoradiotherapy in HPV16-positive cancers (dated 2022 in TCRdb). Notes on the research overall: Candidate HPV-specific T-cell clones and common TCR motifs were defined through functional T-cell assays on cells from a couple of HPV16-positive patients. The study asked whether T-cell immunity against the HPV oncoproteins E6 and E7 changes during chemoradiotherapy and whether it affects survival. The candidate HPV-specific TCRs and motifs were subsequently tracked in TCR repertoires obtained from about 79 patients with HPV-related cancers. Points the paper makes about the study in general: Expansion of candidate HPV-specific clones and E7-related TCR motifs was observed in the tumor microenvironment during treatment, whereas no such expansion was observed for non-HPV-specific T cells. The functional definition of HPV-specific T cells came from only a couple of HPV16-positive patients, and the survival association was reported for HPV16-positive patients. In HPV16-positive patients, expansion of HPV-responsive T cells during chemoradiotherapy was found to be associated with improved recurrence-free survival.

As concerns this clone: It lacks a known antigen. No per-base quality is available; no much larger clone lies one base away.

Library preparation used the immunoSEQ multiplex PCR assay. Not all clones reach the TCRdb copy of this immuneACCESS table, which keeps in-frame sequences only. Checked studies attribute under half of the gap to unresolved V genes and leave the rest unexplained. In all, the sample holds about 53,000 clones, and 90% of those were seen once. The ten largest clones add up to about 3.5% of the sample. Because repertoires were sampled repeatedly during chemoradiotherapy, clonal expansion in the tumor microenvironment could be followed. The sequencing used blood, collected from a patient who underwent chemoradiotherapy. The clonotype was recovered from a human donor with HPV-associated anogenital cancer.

The CDR3 here reads CASSVGTGNQETQYF. The DNA sequence is TGTGCCAGCAGCGTAGGGACAGGGAACCAAGAGACCCAGTACTTC. The chain couples TRBV9 to TRBJ2-5, with 8 bases aligning to TRBD1. Including cysteine and phenylalanine, the CDR3 has 15 amino acids. Only the CDR3 DNA is retained, 45 bases long and in frame from the first base. In the germline V gene, CDR1 corresponds to SGDLS and CDR2 to YYNGEE. Trimming accounts for 0 bases at V and 0 bases at J, while the number of junction bases matched to no gene is 1.